The present TCR beta chain was sequenced within a study of blood T cell repertoires in COVID-19. Study context: Samples taken during acute and convalescent COVID-19 were collected in the United States, Italy and Spain. PBMCs, B-cell-depleted T cells, or T cells were the source of the cDNA or gDNA that made up the material.

This clone appeared many times. V lost 1 base and J lost 8; bases outside the gene matches: 8. The length of the CDR3 is 16 residues. Germline values: CDR1 LNHDA, CDR2 SQIVND (reference sequence). Sequenced by immunoSEQ multiplex PCR; TCRdb stores in-frame clones only, minus some. The data hold under 300,000 clones, with about 83% observed a single time. The receptor comes from a man aged 25 to 40 who had recovered from COVID-19. Material: peripheral blood. The genes are TRBV19 and TRBJ2-1; TRBD2 matches at 10 bases. Here the CDR3 reads CASSIVPAGGRDEQFF. The CDR3 region has the DNA TGTGCCAGTAGTATAGTTCCAGCGGGGGGGCGCGATGAGCAGTTCTTC. Combining the CDR3 with reference TRBV19 and TRBJ2-1 gives the whole variable domain DGGITQSPKYLFRKEGQNVTLSCEQNLNHDAMYWYRQDPGQGLRLIYYSQIVNDFQKGDIAEGYSVSREKKESFPLTVTSAQKNPTAFYLCASSIVPAGGRDEQFFGPGTRLTVL.